This T cell receptor (beta chain) was recorded in a study of blood T cells in healthy people across ages. The authors ran a second PCR of about 6 to 11 cycles using a sample-barcoded 5' primer and a J-beta primer mix. One entry per CDR3 protein results from TCRdb running MiXCR on the 5' RACE reads. Of 800,000 to 1,300,000 distinct CDR3 sequences in the sample, roughly 24% are singletons; the top ten hold 0.65% to 0.95%. This clonotype was counted only a few times. Peripheral blood samples of 9 to 10 milliliters were drawn from each donor. The germline V gene has CDR1 DFQATT and CDR2 SNEGSKA (reference sequence). The CDR3 covers 14 residues. This sample also belongs to another study, concerning T cells of mothers and their children. From that study: In this cohort, donors were a few healthy Caucasian mothers plus their six children.

Sequencing was done on a sample of blood. The TCR comes from a girl aged 2-10 years in good health. The chain employs TRBV20-1 and TRBJ2-3, with a tentative D call TRBD2 (6 bases). The CDR3 protein is CSLGGDRWTDTQYF. CDR3 nucleotide sequence: TGCTCCCTGGGCGGGGATCGTTGGACAGATACGCAGTATTTT.